The rows below give T cell receptor beta chains drawn from one sample of a study of early T cells in non-severe SARS-CoV-2 infection. MiXCR, applied by TCRdb to the 5' RACE reads, yields one record per CDR3 protein. In the table there are roughly 53,000 distinct CDR3 sequences, roughly 9% of which are singletons. Sequences were obtained from whole blood. The receptors were gathered from an adult who was a healthcare worker with PCR-confirmed SARS-CoV-2 infection or an uninfected control (not recorded which). The CDR3 runs from the conserved cysteine through the conserved F or W. The order of the fields is D gene, clone size, V gene, J gene, CDR3 DNA, CDR3 protein. A D gene is named only where the DNA matches it firmly. The size field is filled for only some rows; it gives once, few, many or a size class.

D: NA; size: NA; V: TRBV5-6; J: TRBJ2-5; DNA: TGTGCCAGCAGCTTTACTAGAGGGGAGACCCAGTACTTC; CDR3: CASSFTRGETQYF
D: NA; size: many; V: TRBV4-1; J: TRBJ2-2; DNA: TGCGCCAGCAGCCAACGTCCAGGGACCGGGGAGCTGTTTTTT; CDR3: CASSQRPGTGELFF
D: NA; size: few; V: TRBV27; J: TRBJ2-1; DNA: TGTGCCAGCAGTAAACAGACTAGGGCGTACAATGAGCAGTTCTTC; CDR3: CASSKQTRAYNEQFF
D: NA; size: NA; V: TRBV10-1; J: TRBJ2-7; DNA: TGCGCCAGCAGTCCCTCGTCCCAGACTGCCACCTACGAGCAGTACTTC; CDR3: CASSPSSQTATYEQYF
D: NA; size: NA; V: TRBV20-1; J: TRBJ2-5; DNA: TGCAGTGCCCCGGGACAAGGCCAAGAGACCCAGTACTTC; CDR3: CSAPGQGQETQYF
D: NA; size: few; V: TRBV9; J: TRBJ1-2; DNA: TGTGCCAGCAGCGTAGGCGGGGGATCGGGCTATGGCTACACCTTC; CDR3: CASSVGGGSGYGYTF
D: NA; size: NA; V: TRBV2; J: TRBJ1-2; DNA: TGTGCCAGCAGTGAAGCGCTTCCGAGAGCGTGGTACACCTTC; CDR3: CASSEALPRAWYTF
D: NA; size: NA; V: TRBV5-1; J: TRBJ2-2; DNA: TGCGCCAGCAGCTTGAGCAGGCCCGGGGAGCTGTTTTTT; CDR3: CASSLSRPGELFF
D: TRBD2; size: NA; V: TRBV6-5; J: TRBJ2-7; DNA: TGTGCCAGCAGTGAAGCGGGGGGGCCAGCCTACGAGCAGTACTTC; CDR3: CASSEAGGPAYEQYF
D: NA; size: few; V: TRBV20-1; J: TRBJ2-3; DNA: TGCAGTGCTCCCGGACCCCCTGCGACAGATACGCAGTATTTT; CDR3: CSAPGPPATDTQYF
D: NA; size: NA; V: TRBV19; J: TRBJ1-4; DNA: TGTGCCAGTACTTTAGCAACTAATGAAAAACTGTTTTTT; CDR3: CASTLATNEKLFF
D: NA; size: NA; V: TRBV30; J: TRBJ1-1; DNA: TGTGCCTGGAGCTTAACAGGGATGAACACTGAAGCTTTCTTT; CDR3: CAWSLTGMNTEAFF
D: NA; size: NA; V: TRBV5-5; J: TRBJ2-5; DNA: TGTGCCAGCAGCTTCGAAAAGACCCAGTACTTC; CDR3: CASSFEKTQYF
D: NA; size: once; V: TRBV6-1; J: TRBJ2-3; DNA: TGTGCCAGCAGAAGAGACAGGAGCGGGGATACGCAGTATTTT; CDR3: CASRRDRSGDTQYF
D: TRBD1; size: few; V: TRBV29-1; J: TRBJ2-7; DNA: TGCAGCACCTGGACAGGGGGGTCATACGAGCAGTACTTC; CDR3: CSTWTGGSYEQYF
D: NA; size: many; V: TRBV5-4; J: TRBJ2-3; DNA: TGTGCCAGCACCCCCAAGGGCACAGATACGCAGTATTTT; CDR3: CASTPKGTDTQYF
D: NA; size: many; V: TRBV19; J: TRBJ1-2; DNA: TGTGCCAGTAGTATAATCCAGACGGCTAACTATGGCTACACCTTC; CDR3: CASSIIQTANYGYTF
D: NA; size: NA; V: TRBV10-1; J: TRBJ2-5; DNA: TGCGCCAGCACCGCCCAGTACTTC; CDR3: CASTAQYF
D: TRBD1; size: many; V: TRBV7-8; J: TRBJ2-3; DNA: TGTGCCAGCAGCTCGCAGGGGGCCAGCACAGATACGCAGTATTTT; CDR3: CASSSQGASTDTQYF
D: NA; size: few; V: TRBV2; J: TRBJ1-2; DNA: TGTGCCAGCACCCCTGACGGGGCCTTTGGCTACACCTTC; CDR3: CASTPDGAFGYTF
D: NA; size: few; V: TRBV7-2; J: TRBJ2-1; DNA: TGTGCCAGCAGCCGCAACTGGGCAGTCTCCTACAATGAGCAGTTCTTC; CDR3: CASSRNWAVSYNEQFF
D: NA; size: NA; V: TRBV11-2; J: TRBJ2-1; DNA: TGTGCCAGCAGCTTAGATGCCCTCACAAATGAGCAGTTCTTC; CDR3: CASSLDALTNEQFF
D: TRBD1; size: few; V: TRBV12-3/TRBV12-4; J: TRBJ1-3; DNA: TGTGCCAGCAGTTCGGACAGGCCCGGACTCTCTGGAAACACCATATATTTT; CDR3: CASSSDRPGLSGNTIYF
D: NA; size: NA; V: TRBV29-1; J: TRBJ2-3; DNA: TGCAGCGTTCCCCCCGTCGGGCTAGATACGCAGTATTTT; CDR3: CSVPPVGLDTQYF
D: NA; size: many; V: TRBV2; J: TRBJ2-3; DNA: TGTGCCAGCAACCCCCGGGACGTCGGAGATACGCAGTATTTT; CDR3: CASNPRDVGDTQYF
D: NA; size: few; V: TRBV20-1; J: TRBJ2-3; DNA: TGCAGTGCTGCTGACGGGCCAGATACGCAGTATTTT; CDR3: CSAADGPDTQYF
D: NA; size: NA; V: TRBV3-1; J: TRBJ1-1; DNA: TGTGCCAGCAGCCAAGCTAGGTCGAACACTGAAGCTTTCTTT; CDR3: CASSQARSNTEAFF
D: TRBD1; size: many; V: TRBV19; J: TRBJ2-7; DNA: TGTGCCAGTAGTCTACTCGGGACAGGCTACGAGCAGTACTTC; CDR3: CASSLLGTGYEQYF
D: NA; size: NA; V: TRBV10-3; J: TRBJ1-1; DNA: TGTGCCATCAGTGAGTCGACCAGGAACACTGAAGCTTTCTTT; CDR3: CAISESTRNTEAFF
D: TRBD2; size: many; V: TRBV9; J: TRBJ2-3; DNA: TGTGCCAGCAGCGTAGGGCTAGCGGGGGGGAGCACAGATACGCAGTATTTT; CDR3: CASSVGLAGGSTDTQYF
D: NA; size: many; V: TRBV12-3/TRBV12-4; J: TRBJ2-5; DNA: TGTGCCAGCAGGACTTCCCCCCGAGAGACCCAGTACTTC; CDR3: CASRTSPRETQYF
D: TRBD1; size: NA; V: TRBV5-1; J: TRBJ2-7; DNA: TGCGCCAGCAGCTTGTATGAGGGGGCTCGGGAGCAGTACTTC; CDR3: CASSLYEGAREQYF
D: NA; size: NA; V: TRBV19; J: TRBJ2-7; DNA: TGTGCCAGTAGTAAAGGGCAGGGGAACGAGCAGTACTTC; CDR3: CASSKGQGNEQYF
D: TRBD2; size: few; V: TRBV7-6; J: TRBJ2-2; DNA: TGTGCCAGCAGCTTAAACGGGGGGGCTACCGGGGAGCTGTTTTTT; CDR3: CASSLNGGATGELFF
D: NA; size: large; V: TRBV7-9; J: TRBJ1-2; DNA: TGTGCCAGCAGCCCCCAAAGTCGCGGCTACACCTTC; CDR3: CASSPQSRGYTF
D: TRBD1; size: many; V: TRBV7-8; J: TRBJ1-6; DNA: TGTGCCAGCAGCTCTAGGCAGGGGGCCCCGAATCATCATAATTCACCCCTCCACTTT; CDR3: CASSSRQGAPNHHNSPLHF
D: NA; size: NA; V: TRBV7-9; J: TRBJ2-5; DNA: TGTGCCAGCAGCTTAATCCCCCCGCGTCTAGCAAGAGAGACCCAGTACTTC; CDR3: CASSLIPPRLARETQYF
D: NA; size: NA; V: TRBV20-1; J: TRBJ2-1; DNA: TGCAGTGCCTTCCTAGCAGCGACAATGATCCAGTTCTTC; CDR3: CSAFLAATMIQFF
D: NA; size: NA; V: TRBV2; J: TRBJ2-6; DNA: TGTGCCAGCAGTGTAGGAACGATCCAGACTTTC; CDR3: CASSVGTIQTF
D: TRBD2; size: many; V: TRBV20-1; J: TRBJ2-5; DNA: TGCAGTGCTAGATCCCCGGGGGGGCGTGAGACCCAGTACTTC; CDR3: CSARSPGGRETQYF
D: NA; size: few; V: TRBV23-1; J: TRBJ2-5; DNA: TGCGCCAGCAACGGAGGGGCCAGGGACGAGACCCAGTACTTC; CDR3: CASNGGARDETQYF
D: TRBD2; size: few; V: TRBV5-4; J: TRBJ2-1; DNA: TGTGCCAGCAGCTATCAGCGGGGGGCCGCCTACAATGAGCAGTTCTTC; CDR3: CASSYQRGAAYNEQFF
D: TRBD1; size: NA; V: TRBV5-1; J: TRBJ1-2; DNA: TGCGCCAGCAGCTTGGTAGGACAGGGGACCTATGGCTACACCTTC; CDR3: CASSLVGQGTYGYTF
D: NA; size: NA; V: TRBV7-9; J: TRBJ2-6; DNA: TGTGTCAGCAGCCCAACATCATTTGGGGCCAACGTCCTGACTTTC; CDR3: CVSSPTSFGANVLTF
D: NA; size: NA; V: TRBV12-5; J: TRBJ1-1; DNA: TGTGCTAGTGGCGTAGGAGGGGGACTCACTGAAGCTTTCTTT; CDR3: CASGVGGGLTEAFF
D: NA; size: NA; V: TRBV9; J: TRBJ1-3; DNA: TGTGCCAGCAGCGTAGACGGGGGTGTTGCTGGAAACACCATATATTTT; CDR3: CASSVDGGVAGNTIYF
D: NA; size: many; V: TRBV30; J: TRBJ1-2; DNA: TGTGCCTGGAGGGGTTTAGGTGGTGGCTACACCTTC; CDR3: CAWRGLGGGYTF
D: NA; size: few; V: TRBV5-1; J: TRBJ1-2; DNA: TGCGCCAGCAGCTTGGAGGAGGGGCTCTATGGCTACACCTTC; CDR3: CASSLEEGLYGYTF
D: NA; size: NA; V: TRBV2; J: TRBJ2-7; DNA: TGTGCCAGCAGTGAAGACTCGCTAGTATCGAGGACAGATTACGAGCAGTACTTC; CDR3: CASSEDSLVSRTDYEQYF
D: NA; size: few; V: TRBV7-9; J: TRBJ2-7; DNA: TGTGCCAGCAGCTTTTATGAGGTGGCGGGGGAGCAGTACTTC; CDR3: CASSFYEVAGEQYF
D: NA; size: few; V: TRBV5-5; J: TRBJ2-2; DNA: TGTGCCAGCAGCTTGTTCCCCCGGGGGTTGCCCGGGGAGCTGTTTTTT; CDR3: CASSLFPRGLPGELFF
D: NA; size: few; V: TRBV7-8; J: TRBJ1-4; DNA: TGTGCCAGCAGCTCTGACTCCGGGACACTTCATGAAAAACTGTTTTTT; CDR3: CASSSDSGTLHEKLFF
D: TRBD2; size: few; V: TRBV6-2/TRBV6-3; J: TRBJ2-3; DNA: TGTGCCAGCAGCCCGACCCTAGCGGGGGCCCTCACAGATACGCAGTATTTT; CDR3: CASSPTLAGALTDTQYF
D: TRBD1; size: many; V: TRBV10-3; J: TRBJ2-6; DNA: TGTGCCATCAGCCCAGACTCGGGACAGGGCTACTCTGGGGCCAACGTCCTGACTTTC; CDR3: CAISPDSGQGYSGANVLTF
D: NA; size: NA; V: TRBV24-1; J: TRBJ2-1; DNA: TGTGCCACCAGTGATACCTACAATGAGCAGTTCTTC; CDR3: CATSDTYNEQFF